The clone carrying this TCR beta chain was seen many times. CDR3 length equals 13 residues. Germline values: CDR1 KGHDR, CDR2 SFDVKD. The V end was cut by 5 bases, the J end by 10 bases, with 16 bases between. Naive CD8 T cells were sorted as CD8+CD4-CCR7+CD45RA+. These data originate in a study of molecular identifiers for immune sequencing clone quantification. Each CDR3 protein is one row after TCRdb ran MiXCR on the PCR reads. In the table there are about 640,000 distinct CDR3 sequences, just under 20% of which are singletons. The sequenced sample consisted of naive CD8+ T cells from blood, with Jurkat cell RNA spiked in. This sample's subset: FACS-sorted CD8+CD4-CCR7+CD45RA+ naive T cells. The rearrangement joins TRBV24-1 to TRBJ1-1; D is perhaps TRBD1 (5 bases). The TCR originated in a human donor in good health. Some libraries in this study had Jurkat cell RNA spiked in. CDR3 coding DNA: TGTGCCACCAGTGTTGAAGGGGCATTAGGAGCTTTCTTT. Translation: CATSVEGALGAFF.